This T cell receptor beta chain is drawn from a study of OX40 agonist ivuxolimab in advanced cancers. The CDR3 runs 13 residues. Looked up from germline, CDR1 is SQVTM and CDR2 is ANQGSEA. V was trimmed by 6 bases and J by 0 bases, leaving 12 bases between them. Patients were excluded for autoimmune disease history or systemic immunosuppression. Some clones are missing from TCRdb's copy, which holds only in-frame ones; the method was immunoSEQ multiplex PCR. The sample has 40,000 to 45,000 clones; about 91% are singletons. The TCR originated in an adult with an advanced solid tumor such as melanoma, head and neck, liver or kidney cancer. This chain uses TRBV29-1 with TRBJ2-7; D may be TRBD1 or TRBD2 (5 bases each). Here the sequenced sample was CD4+ or CD8+ T cells sorted from blood, taken in a trial of the OX40 agonist ivuxolimab. CDR3 DNA: TGCAGCGTGGCCCCAGGGAGCTCCTACGAGCAGTACTTC. It translates to CSVAPGSSYEQYF.